This TCR beta chain was captured in a study of early T cells in non-severe SARS-CoV-2 infection. Overall study context: With bulk RNA from unsorted whole blood as input, sequencing yielded unpaired chains. Points from the study as a whole: Comparison of clonotypes with VDJdb favored anti-spike CD8 responses while missing private and CD4 specificities.

Separate cDNA molecules each had unique molecular identifiers attached to them. Each CDR3 protein is one row after TCRdb ran MiXCR on the 5' RACE reads. The sample lists about 80,000 distinct CDR3 sequences; 12% were seen once. J was trimmed by 2 bases and V by 1 base; bases with no gene match: 2. Germline values: CDR1 SGHAT, CDR2 FQNNGV. The CDR3 sequence is 17 residues long. This clonotype occurred a few times. Its antigen is as yet unknown. The chain couples TRBV11-2 to TRBJ2-5, with 15 bases matching TRBD2. This clonotype was obtained from an adult who was a healthcare worker with PCR-confirmed SARS-CoV-2 infection or an uninfected control (not recorded which). Material for sequencing was whole blood. The CDR3 is CASSLGGTSGGQETQYF. The DNA of the CDR3 is TGTGCCAGCAGCTTAGGAGGGACTAGCGGGGGGCAAGAGACCCAGTACTTC.